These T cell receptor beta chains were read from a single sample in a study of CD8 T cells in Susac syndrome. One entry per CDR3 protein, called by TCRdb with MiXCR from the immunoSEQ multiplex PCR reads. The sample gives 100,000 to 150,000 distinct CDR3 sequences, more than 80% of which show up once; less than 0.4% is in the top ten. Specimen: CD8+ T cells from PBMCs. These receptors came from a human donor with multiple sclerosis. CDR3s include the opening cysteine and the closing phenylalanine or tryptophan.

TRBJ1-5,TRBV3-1,CASSQAPGPQHF
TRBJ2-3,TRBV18,CASSALRGQLLDTQYF
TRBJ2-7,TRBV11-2,CASSLGQGAVQYF
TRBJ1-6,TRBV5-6,CASSLGRSYNSPLHF
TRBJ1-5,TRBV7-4,CASSLEQGHNQPQHF
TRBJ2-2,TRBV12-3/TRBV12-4,CASDRGANTGELFF
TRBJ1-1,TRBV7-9,CASSPRDRQATEAFF
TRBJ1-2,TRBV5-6,CASRSRRQGADGYTF
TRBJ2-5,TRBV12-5,CASADRGETQYF
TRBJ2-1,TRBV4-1,CASRGGSNEQFF
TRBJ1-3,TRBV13,CASSLEGGEGNTIYF
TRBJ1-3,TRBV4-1,CASSQIQGKNTIYF
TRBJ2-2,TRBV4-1,CASSPVLQPSTGELFF
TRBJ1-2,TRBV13,CASSKGQTYGYTF
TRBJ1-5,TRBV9,CASSVDSGVNQPQHF
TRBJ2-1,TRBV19,CASRTGYNEQFF
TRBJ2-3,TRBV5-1,CASSPQETRRTDTQYF
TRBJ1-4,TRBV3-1,CASSQPKGQGVVVEKLFF
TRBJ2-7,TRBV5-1,CASSHSSRENYEQYF
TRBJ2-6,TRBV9,CASSSPAGSGANVLTF
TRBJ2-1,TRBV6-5,CASSYQQYSPYNEQFF
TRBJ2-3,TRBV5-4,CASSLVDRMTDTQYF
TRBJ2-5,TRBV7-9,CASSFIGEVLEETQYF
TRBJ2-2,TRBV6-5,CASIRAGGTGELFF
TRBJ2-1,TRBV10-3,CAIRGILHEQFF
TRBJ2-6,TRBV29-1,CSGWGQDHSGANVLTF
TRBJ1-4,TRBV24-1,CATSDSGGPANEKLFF
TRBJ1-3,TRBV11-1,CASSLGAPIRGSGSGNTIYF